This TCR beta chain derives from a study of blood T cell repertoires in COVID-19. Overall study: The samples span acute and convalescent COVID-19 from the United States, Italy and Spain. PBMCs, B-cell-depleted T cells, or T cells were the source of the cDNA or gDNA that made up the material.

Original processing methods: Reference gene primers were amplified, and this amplification served to estimate nucleated cell counts. The protocol was immunoSEQ multiplex PCR, while the TCRdb copy is restricted to in-frame clones and leaves out a portion. The V and J calls and the clone size are those of that table, but D and trimming were determined from the DNA. The sample yields a few hundred thousand clones, more than 70% seen once. Seattle researchers signed up patients amid active infection and tracked them longitudinally. Material for sequencing was peripheral blood. The TCR comes from a woman in her 30s with COVID-19, enrolled during active disease.

CDR3 bases: TGTGCCAGCAACCCCAGCGGGAGTTCTTACAATGAGCAGTTCTTC. It codes for CASNPSGSSYNEQFF. V gene TRBV19 combines with J gene TRBJ2-1; 8 bases agree with TRBD2. In germline, CDR1 is LNHDA, CDR2 SQIVND (reference sequence). There are 15 residues in the CDR3. V was pared by 9 bases and J by 4 bases, with 11 bases of the junction left unmatched. The complete variable domain, with remaining parts taken from reference TRBV19 and TRBJ2-1, reads DGGITQSPKYLFRKEGQNVTLSCEQNLNHDAMYWYRQDPGQGLRLIYYSQIVNDFQKGDIAEGYSVSREKKESFPLTVTSAQKNPTAFYLCASNPSGSSYNEQFFGPGTRLTVL.